This TCR beta chain was profiled in a study of T cell responses to AZD1222 COVID-19 vaccine. Clones were read by immunoSEQ multiplex PCR, and TCRdb kept only the in-frame ones, dropping some. The sample contains 75,000 to 90,000 clones, 75% to 90% of which appear only once. The receptor was derived from an adult who received the AZD1222 COVID-19 vaccine. The starting material was peripheral blood, obtained 28 days after the second AZD1222 dose.

CDR3 sequence (DNA): TGTGCCAGCAGTTACGGGGGGGGATTTGAAGGCTACACCTTC. It specifies CASSYGGGFEGYTF. The chain employs TRBV6-6 and TRBJ1-2, with D possibly TRBD1 on 5 matching bases. Germline CDR1 MNHNY, CDR2 SVGAGI (reference sequence). This CDR3 region has 14 residues. With 2 bases removed from V and 8 bases from J, the gap between germline ends came to 15 bases.